This T cell receptor (beta chain) was observed in a study of glioma-infiltrating T cells. V was cut by 4 bases and J by 6 bases, with 17 bases left in between. This CDR3 contains 15 residues. TCR alpha and beta CDR3 regions were amplified from RNA using iRepertoire nested multiplex PCR. Tissue mRNA or PBMC total RNA, roughly 90-450 ng, went into one-step reverse transcription and amplification. In TCRdb, the multiplex PCR reads were re-called with MiXCR into one record per CDR3 protein. The profile covers 100,000 to 150,000 distinct CDR3 sequences, with around 25% appearing a single time and around 28% taken by the ten largest. This clonotype has a handful of counts.

The rearrangement joins TRBV12-3 or TRBV12-4 to TRBJ2-3, with D possibly TRBD2 on 7 matching bases. The sequencing input was glioma tissue, nonneoplastic brain tissue, or PBMCs (not recorded which). The sequence was obtained from a human donor with low-grade glioma or glioblastoma, undergoing nonglioma brain surgery, or in good health (not recorded which). The CDR3 coding sequence is TGTGCCAGCAGTTCCAAGAGGGGGGGCTCGGATACGCAGTATTTT. Protein: CASSSKRGGSDTQYF.